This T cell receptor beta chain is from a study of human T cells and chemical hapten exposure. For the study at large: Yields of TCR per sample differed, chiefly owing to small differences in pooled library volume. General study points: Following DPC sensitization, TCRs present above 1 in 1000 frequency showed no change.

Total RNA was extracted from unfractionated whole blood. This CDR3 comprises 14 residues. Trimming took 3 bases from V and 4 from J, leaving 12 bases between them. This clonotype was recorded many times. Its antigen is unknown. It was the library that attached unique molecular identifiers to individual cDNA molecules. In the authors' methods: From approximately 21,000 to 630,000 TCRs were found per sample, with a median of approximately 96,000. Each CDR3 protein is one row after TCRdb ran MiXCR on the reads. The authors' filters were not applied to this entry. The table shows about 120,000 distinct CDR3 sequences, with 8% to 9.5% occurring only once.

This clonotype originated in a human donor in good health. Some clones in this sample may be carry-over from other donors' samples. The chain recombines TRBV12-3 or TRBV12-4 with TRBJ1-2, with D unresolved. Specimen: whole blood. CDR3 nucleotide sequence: TGTGCCAGCAGTTTCGCTCTAAACGGCTATGGCTACACCTTC. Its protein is CASSFALNGYGYTF.